A selection of T cell receptor beta chains follows, all from one sample in a study of blood T cells in healthy people across ages. A single record per CDR3 protein comes from TCRdb applying MiXCR to the 5' RACE reads. Of about 1.6 million distinct CDR3 sequences detected, roughly 32% appear once; the ten largest clones hold about 10%. Source material: blood. The source of these receptors is a woman aged 25 to 39 in good health. CDR3s include the opening cysteine and the closing phenylalanine or tryptophan. Fields, in order: V gene, CDR3 length, D gene, clone size, J gene, CDR3 protein, CDR3 DNA. D genes are given only for firm matches. Size values are once, few and many counts, or a class for expanded clones, and some rows have none.

V gene: TRBV3-1; CDR3 length: 18; D gene: TRBD1; clone size: -; J gene: TRBJ1-1; CDR3 protein: CASSQDLGTGGVDTEAFF; CDR3 DNA: TGTGCCAGCAGCCAAGATCTGGGGACAGGGGGCGTTGACACTGAAGCTTTCTTT
V gene: TRBV29-1; CDR3 length: 14; D gene: TRBD1; clone size: -; J gene: TRBJ1-1; CDR3 protein: CSVVGVAGGAEAFF; CDR3 DNA: TGCAGCGTTGTGGGTGTGGCAGGGGGGGCTGAAGCTTTCTTT
V gene: TRBV6-2/TRBV6-3; CDR3 length: 11; D gene: -; clone size: few; J gene: TRBJ2-5; CDR3 protein: CASSPDKTQYF; CDR3 DNA: TGTGCCAGCAGCCCCGACAAGACCCAGTACTTC
V gene: TRBV7-2; CDR3 length: 17; D gene: -; clone size: -; J gene: TRBJ2-1; CDR3 protein: CASSLGGPTTAYNEQFF; CDR3 DNA: TGTGCCAGCAGCTTAGGGGGGCCGACCACCGCCTACAATGAGCAGTTCTTC
V gene: TRBV29-1; CDR3 length: 14; D gene: -; clone size: few; J gene: TRBJ2-5; CDR3 protein: CSVEDRVLSNEQYF; CDR3 DNA: TGCAGCGTTGAAGACAGGGTACTATCAAATGAGCAGTACTTC
V gene: TRBV28; CDR3 length: 14; D gene: -; clone size: -; J gene: TRBJ2-7; CDR3 protein: CASRLGVAQTEQYF; CDR3 DNA: TGTGCCAGCAGGTTAGGGGTGGCGCAGACCGAGCAGTACTTC
V gene: TRBV2; CDR3 length: 14; D gene: -; clone size: -; J gene: TRBJ2-2; CDR3 protein: CVSSGLTSGGELFF; CDR3 DNA: TGTGTCAGCAGTGGGCTGACGAGCGGCGGGGAGCTGTTTTTT
V gene: TRBV29-1; CDR3 length: 12; D gene: -; clone size: -; J gene: TRBJ1-2; CDR3 protein: CSVLQGIDGYTF; CDR3 DNA: TGCAGCGTCTTACAGGGAATCGATGGCTACACCTTC
V gene: TRBV6-2/TRBV6-3; CDR3 length: 14; D gene: -; clone size: once; J gene: TRBJ2-5; CDR3 protein: CASSYSSTNNEQYF; CDR3 DNA: TGTGCCAGCAGTTACTCTTCCACTAACAATGAGCAGTACTTC
V gene: TRBV14; CDR3 length: 16; D gene: -; clone size: -; J gene: TRBJ2-5; CDR3 protein: CASSQFGLREIETQYF; CDR3 DNA: TGTGCCAGCAGCCAATTTGGACTAAGGGAGATTGAGACCCAGTACTTC
V gene: TRBV27; CDR3 length: 16; D gene: -; clone size: few; J gene: TRBJ2-7; CDR3 protein: CASSLSPDRISYEQYF; CDR3 DNA: TGTGCCAGCAGTTTATCTCCCGACAGGATTTCCTACGAGCAGTACTTC
V gene: TRBV28; CDR3 length: 14; D gene: TRBD2; clone size: -; J gene: TRBJ2-5; CDR3 protein: CASRPTSGIETRYF; CDR3 DNA: TGTGCCAGCAGGCCCACTAGCGGGATAGAGACCCGGTACTTC
V gene: TRBV7-8; CDR3 length: 17; D gene: -; clone size: -; J gene: TRBJ2-3; CDR3 protein: CASRPPARELGPDTQYF; CDR3 DNA: TGTGCCAGCAGACCACCCGCACGGGAGTTGGGCCCAGATACGCAGTATTTT
V gene: TRBV9; CDR3 length: 13; D gene: -; clone size: -; J gene: TRBJ1-1; CDR3 protein: CASSYTGYTEAFF; CDR3 DNA: TGTGCCAGCAGCTATACAGGCTACACTGAAGCTTTCTTT
V gene: TRBV29-1; CDR3 length: 12; D gene: TRBD1; clone size: -; J gene: TRBJ1-2; CDR3 protein: CSVGTGRYGYTF; CDR3 DNA: TGCAGCGTAGGGACAGGGCGGTATGGCTACACCTTC
V gene: TRBV6-2/TRBV6-3; CDR3 length: 16; D gene: -; clone size: few; J gene: TRBJ1-2; CDR3 protein: CAIASRSGSNNYGYTF; CDR3 DNA: TGTGCCATCGCATCTCGGTCAGGGTCGAATAACTATGGCTACACCTTC